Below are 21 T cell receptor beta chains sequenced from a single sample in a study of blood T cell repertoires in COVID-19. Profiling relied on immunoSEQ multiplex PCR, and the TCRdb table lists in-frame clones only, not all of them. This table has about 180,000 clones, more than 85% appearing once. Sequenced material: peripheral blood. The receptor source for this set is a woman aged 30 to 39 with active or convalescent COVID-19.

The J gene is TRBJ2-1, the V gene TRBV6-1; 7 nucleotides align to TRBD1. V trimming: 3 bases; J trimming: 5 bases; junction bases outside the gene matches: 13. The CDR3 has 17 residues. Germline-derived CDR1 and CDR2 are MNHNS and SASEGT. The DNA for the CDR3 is TGTGCCAGCAGTGACCCCCTCCCGGGACAGTTGGACAATGAGCAGTTCTTC. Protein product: CASSDPLPGQLDNEQFF.

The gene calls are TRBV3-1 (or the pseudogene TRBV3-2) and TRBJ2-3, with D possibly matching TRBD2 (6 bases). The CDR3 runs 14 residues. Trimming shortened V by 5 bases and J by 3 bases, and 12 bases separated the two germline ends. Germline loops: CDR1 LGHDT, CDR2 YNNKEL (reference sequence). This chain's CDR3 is CASSGDLNTDTQYF. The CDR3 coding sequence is TGTGCCAGCAGCGGGGACTTAAATACAGATACGCAGTATTTT.

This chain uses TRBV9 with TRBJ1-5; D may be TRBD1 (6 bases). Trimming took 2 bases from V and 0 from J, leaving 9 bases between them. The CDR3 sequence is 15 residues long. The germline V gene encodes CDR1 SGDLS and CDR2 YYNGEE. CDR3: CASSVGGASNQPQHF. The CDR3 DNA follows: TGTGCCAGCAGCGTGGGGGGGGCTAGCAATCAGCCCCAGCATTTT.

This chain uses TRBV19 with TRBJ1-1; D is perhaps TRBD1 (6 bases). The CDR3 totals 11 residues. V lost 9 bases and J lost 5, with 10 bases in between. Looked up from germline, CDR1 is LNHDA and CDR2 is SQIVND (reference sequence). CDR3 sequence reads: CASRTVTEAFF. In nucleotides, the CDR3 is TGTGCCAGCCGGACAGTTACTGAAGCTTTCTTT.

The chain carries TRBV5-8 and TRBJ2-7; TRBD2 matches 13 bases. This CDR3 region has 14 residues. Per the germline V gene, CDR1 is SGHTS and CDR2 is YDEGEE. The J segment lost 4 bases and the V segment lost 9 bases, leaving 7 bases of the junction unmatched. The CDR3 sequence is CATSGLAGLYEQYF. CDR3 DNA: TGTGCCACATCGGGACTAGCGGGACTTTACGAGCAGTACTTC.

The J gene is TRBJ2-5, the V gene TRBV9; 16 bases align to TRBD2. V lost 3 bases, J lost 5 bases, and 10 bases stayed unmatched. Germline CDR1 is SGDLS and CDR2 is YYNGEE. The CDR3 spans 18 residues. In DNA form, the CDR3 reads TGTGCCAGCAGCGACCCGGGACTAGCGGGGGGGCCGGGGGAGACCCAGTACTTC. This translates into CASSDPGLAGGPGETQYF.

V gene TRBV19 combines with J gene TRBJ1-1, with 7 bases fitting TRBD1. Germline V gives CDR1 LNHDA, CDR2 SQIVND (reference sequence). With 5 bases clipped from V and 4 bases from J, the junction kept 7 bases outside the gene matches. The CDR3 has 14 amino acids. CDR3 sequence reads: CASSPAGGATEAFF. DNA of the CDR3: TGTGCCAGTAGTCCGGCAGGGGGTGCCACTGAAGCTTTCTTT. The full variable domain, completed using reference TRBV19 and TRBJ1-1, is DGGITQSPKYLFRKEGQNVTLSCEQNLNHDAMYWYRQDPGQGLRLIYYSQIVNDFQKGDIAEGYSVSREKKESFPLTVTSAQKNPTAFYLCASSPAGGATEAFFGQGTRLTVV.

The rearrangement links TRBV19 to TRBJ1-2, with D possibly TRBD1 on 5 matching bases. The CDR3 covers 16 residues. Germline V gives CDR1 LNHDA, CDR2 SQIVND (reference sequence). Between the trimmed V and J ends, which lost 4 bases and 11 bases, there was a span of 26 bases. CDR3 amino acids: CASSREGTGLRGYYTF. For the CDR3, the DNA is TGTGCCAGTAGTAGGGAGGGTACTGGCCTTCGGGGGTATTACACCTTC.

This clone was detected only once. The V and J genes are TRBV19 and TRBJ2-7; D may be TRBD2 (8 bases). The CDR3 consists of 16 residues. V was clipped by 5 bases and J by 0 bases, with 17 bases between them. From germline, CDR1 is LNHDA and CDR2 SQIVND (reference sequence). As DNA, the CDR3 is TGTGCCAGTAGTCCCCGGGAGGGGGCGAACTCCTACGAGCAGTACTTC. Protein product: CASSPREGANSYEQYF.

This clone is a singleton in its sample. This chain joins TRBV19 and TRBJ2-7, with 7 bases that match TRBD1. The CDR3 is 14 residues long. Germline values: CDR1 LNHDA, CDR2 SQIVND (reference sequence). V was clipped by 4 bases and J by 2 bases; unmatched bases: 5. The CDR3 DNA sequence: TGTGCCAGTAGTACCTCCGACAGGGCCTACGAGCAGTACTTC. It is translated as CASSTSDRAYEQYF.

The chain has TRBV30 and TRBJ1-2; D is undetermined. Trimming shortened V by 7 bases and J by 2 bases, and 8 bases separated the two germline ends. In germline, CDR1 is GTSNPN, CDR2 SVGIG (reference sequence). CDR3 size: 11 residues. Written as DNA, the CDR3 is TGTGCCTTGCAGGAAAACTATGGCTACACCTTC. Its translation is CALQENYGYTF.

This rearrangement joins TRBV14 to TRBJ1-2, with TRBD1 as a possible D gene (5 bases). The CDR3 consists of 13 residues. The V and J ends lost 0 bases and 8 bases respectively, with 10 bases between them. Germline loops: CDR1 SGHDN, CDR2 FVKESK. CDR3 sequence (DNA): TGTGCCAGCAGCCAAGATCAGGGAGGGGGCTACACCTTC. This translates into CASSQDQGGGYTF.

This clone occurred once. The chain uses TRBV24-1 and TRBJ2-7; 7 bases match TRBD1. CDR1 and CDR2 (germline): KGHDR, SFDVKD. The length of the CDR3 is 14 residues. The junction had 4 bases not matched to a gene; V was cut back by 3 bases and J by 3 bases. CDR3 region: CATSDTGAVYEQYF. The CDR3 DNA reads TGTGCCACCAGTGATACAGGGGCCGTCTACGAGCAGTACTTC.

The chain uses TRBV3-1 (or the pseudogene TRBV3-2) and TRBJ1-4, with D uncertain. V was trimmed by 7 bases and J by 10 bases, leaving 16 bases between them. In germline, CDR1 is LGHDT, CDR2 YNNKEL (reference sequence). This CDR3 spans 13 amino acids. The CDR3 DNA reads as TGTGCCAGCACCTTTGGAGACCGGGGAAAACTGTTTTTT. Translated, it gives CASTFGDRGKLFF.

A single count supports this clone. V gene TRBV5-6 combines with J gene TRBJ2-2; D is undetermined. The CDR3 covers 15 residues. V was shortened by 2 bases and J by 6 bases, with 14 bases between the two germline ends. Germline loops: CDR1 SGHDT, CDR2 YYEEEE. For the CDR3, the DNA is TGTGCCAGCAGCTTTCAATCGGGTTACCCCGGGGAGCTGTTTTTT. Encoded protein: CASSFQSGYPGELFF. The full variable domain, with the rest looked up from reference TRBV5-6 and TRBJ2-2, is DAGVTQSPTHLIKTRGQQVTLRCSPKSGHDTVSWYQQALGQGPQFIFQYYEEEERQRGNFPDRFSGHQFPNYSSELNVNALLLGDSALYLCASSFQSGYPGELFFGEGSRLTVL.

The CDR3 nucleotides are TGTGCCAGCAGCTTAGTATCTACGGGTCTAGCCTACGAGCAGTACTTC. This sequence encodes CASSLVSTGLAYEQYF. The V and J genes are TRBV7-2 and TRBJ2-7; D not certain. The CDR3 runs to 16 residues. Germline assignment: CDR1 SGHTA and CDR2 FQGNSA. V dropped 1 base and J dropped 2 bases, with 15 bases sitting between them.

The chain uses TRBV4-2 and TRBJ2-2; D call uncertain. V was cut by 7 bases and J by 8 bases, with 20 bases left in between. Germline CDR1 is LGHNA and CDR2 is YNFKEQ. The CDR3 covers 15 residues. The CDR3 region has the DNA TGTGCCAGCACCCCCCTAGTCCTTCCTCGTGGGGAGCTGTTTTTT. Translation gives CASTPLVLPRGELFF.

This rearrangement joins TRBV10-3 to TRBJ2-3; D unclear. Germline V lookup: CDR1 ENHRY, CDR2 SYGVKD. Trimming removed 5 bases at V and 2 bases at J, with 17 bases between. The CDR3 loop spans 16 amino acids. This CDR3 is CAISKPKTQSTDTQYF. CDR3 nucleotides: TGTGCCATCAGTAAGCCCAAGACACAATCCACAGATACGCAGTATTTT.

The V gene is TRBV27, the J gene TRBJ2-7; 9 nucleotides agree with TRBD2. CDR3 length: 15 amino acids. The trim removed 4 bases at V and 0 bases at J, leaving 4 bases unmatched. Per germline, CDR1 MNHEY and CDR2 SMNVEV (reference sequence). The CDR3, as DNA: TGTGCCAGCAGTTACGGACTAGCGCACTCCTACGAGCAGTACTTC. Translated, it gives CASSYGLAHSYEQYF.

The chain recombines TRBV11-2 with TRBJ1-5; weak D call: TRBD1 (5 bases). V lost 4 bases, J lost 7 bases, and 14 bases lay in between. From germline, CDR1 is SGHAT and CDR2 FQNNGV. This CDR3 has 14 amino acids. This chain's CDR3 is CASSSAPEGQPQHF. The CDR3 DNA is TGTGCCAGCAGCTCAGCGCCGGAGGGGCAGCCCCAGCATTTT.

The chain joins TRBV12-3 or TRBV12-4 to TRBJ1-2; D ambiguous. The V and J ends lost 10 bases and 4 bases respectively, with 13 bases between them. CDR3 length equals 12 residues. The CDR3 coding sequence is TGTGCCATCTTAACAGTGCTCTATGGCTACACCTTC. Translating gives CAILTVLYGYTF.